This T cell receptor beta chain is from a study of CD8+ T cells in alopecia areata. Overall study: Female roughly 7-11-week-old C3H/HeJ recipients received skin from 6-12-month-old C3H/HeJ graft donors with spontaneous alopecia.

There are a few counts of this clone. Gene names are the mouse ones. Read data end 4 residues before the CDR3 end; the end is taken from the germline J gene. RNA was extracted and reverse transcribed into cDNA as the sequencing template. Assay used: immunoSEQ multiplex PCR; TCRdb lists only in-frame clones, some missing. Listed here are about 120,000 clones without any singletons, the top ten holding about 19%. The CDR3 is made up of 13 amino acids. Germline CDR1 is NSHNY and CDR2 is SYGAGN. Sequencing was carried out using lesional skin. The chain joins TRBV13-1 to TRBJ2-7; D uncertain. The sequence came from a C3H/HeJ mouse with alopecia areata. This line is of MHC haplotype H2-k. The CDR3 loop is CASSDANSDEQYF. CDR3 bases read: TGTGCCAGCAGTGATGCAAACAGCGAT.